The 13 T cell receptor beta chains presented below share a single source sample, sequenced in a study of cytomegalovirus exposure and HLA in healthy donors. With 60 Vbeta and 13 Jbeta primers, the PCR was carried out. Clones were read by immunoSEQ multiplex PCR, and TCRdb kept only the in-frame ones, dropping some. The data hold 65,000 to 90,000 clones, with 82% observed a single time. Sequencing was done on a sample of PBMCs. Receptor source: a man younger than 30 in good health and CMV-seronegative.

J is TRBJ2-3 and V is TRBV5-1, with 7 positions matching TRBD1. CDR3 size: 16 residues. The germline V gene has CDR1 SGHRS and CDR2 YFSETQ. V gave up 6 bases and J gave up 0 bases; unmatched junction bases: 10. CDR3 in amino acids: CASTSRGHLSTDTQYF. For the CDR3, the DNA is TGCGCCAGCACCTCGAGGGGGCACCTTAGCACAGATACGCAGTATTTT.

The chain links TRBV18 to TRBJ1-1, with 7 positions matching TRBD1. Per germline, CDR1 KGHSH and CDR2 LQKENI. The CDR3 totals 14 residues. With 3 bases clipped from V and 2 bases from J, the junction kept 3 bases outside the gene matches. In nucleotides, the CDR3 is TGTGCCAGCTCACCGGGACAGTCAAACACTGAAGCTTTCTTT. Its translation is CASSPGQSNTEAFF.

The chain recombines TRBV28 with TRBJ2-7; D might be TRBD1 (6 bases). Germline V gene sequence: CDR1 MDHEN, CDR2 SYDVKM. CDR3 size: 14 residues. With 6 bases removed from V and 3 bases from J, the gap between germline ends came to 15 bases. The CDR3 here is CASRSGDGFYEQYF. CDR3 bases: TGTGCCAGCAGATCAGGGGATGGGTTCTACGAGCAGTACTTC. The full variable domain, rest sourced from reference TRBV28 and TRBJ2-7, is DVKVTQSSRYLVKRTGEKVFLECVQDMDHENMFWYRQDPGLGLRLIYFSYDVKMKEKGDIPEGYSVSREKKERFSLILESASTNQTSMYLCASRSGDGFYEQYFGPGTRLTVT.

The rearrangement uses TRBV5-1 and TRBJ2-2, with D perhaps TRBD2 (6 bases). Germline V gene sequence: CDR1 SGHRS, CDR2 YFSETQ. This CDR3 has 16 residues. Trimming left V 3 bases short and J 1 base short, with 13 bases between. The CDR3 reads CASSSGYGGNTGELFF. As DNA, the CDR3 is TGCGCCAGCAGCTCCGGGTACGGGGGGAACACCGGGGAGCTGTTTTTT.

This clone has only one observation. The chain uses TRBV9 and TRBJ1-1; a weak D match, TRBD1 (5 bases). Germline lookup yields CDR1 SGDLS and CDR2 YYNGEE. The ends were cut back, 4 bases at V and 3 bases at J, with 10 bases in the middle. This CDR3 is 13 amino acids long. DNA of the CDR3: TGTGCCAGCAGCATACAGGATCACACTGAAGCTTTCTTT. It specifies CASSIQDHTEAFF. Full variable domain (remainder filled in from reference TRBV9 and TRBJ1-1): DSGVTQTPKHLITATGQRVTLRCSPRSGDLSVYWYQQSLDQGLQFLIQYYNGEERAKGNILERFSAQQFPDLHSELNLSSLELGDSALYFCASSIQDHTEAFFGQGTRLTVV.

In its sample, this clone was seen once. This chain uses TRBV7-2 with TRBJ2-3; D remains ambiguous. The ends were cut back, 0 bases at V and 9 bases at J, with 10 bases in the middle. The germline V gene has CDR1 SGHTA and CDR2 FQGNSA. CDR3 size: 13 residues. The CDR3 DNA sequence: TGTGCCAGCAGCTTAGCGAATTCAGGCACGCAGTATTTT. Its protein product is CASSLANSGTQYF.

Notes on this clone: The junction differs from germline at one of its ends, possibly a read error. This chain connects TRBV7-2 to TRBJ1-5; tentatively, D is TRBD1 (5 bases). From germline, CDR1 is SGHTA and CDR2 FQGNSA. The CDR3 is 16 residues long. The CDR3 loop reads CASSLEKGQGSQPQHF. The DNA of the CDR3 is TGTGCCAGCAGTTTAGAAAAAGGGCAGGGCAGCCAACCCCAGCATTTT. Full variable domain (missing parts from reference TRBV7-2 and TRBJ1-5): GAGVSQSPSNKVTEKGKDVELRCDPISGHTALYWYRQSLGQGLEFLIYFQGNSAPDKSGLPSDRFSAERTGGSVSTLTIQRTQQEDSAVYLCASSLEKGQGSQPQHFGDGTRLSIL.

The chain is built from TRBV7-8 and TRBJ1-1, with 10 nucleotides matching TRBD1. CDR1 and CDR2 from the germline V gene are SGHVS and FQNEAQ. This CDR3 comprises 13 residues. The ends lost 5 bases at V and 6 bases at J; junction bases unmatched: 3. The CDR3 region is CASSRDRGSEAFF. The CDR3 DNA is TGTGCCAGCAGCCGGGACAGGGGTTCTGAAGCTTTCTTT.

The chain links TRBV30 to TRBJ1-1, with 7 bases identical to TRBD1. Germline V gene sequence: CDR1 GTSNPN, CDR2 SVGIG (reference sequence). The CDR3 has 14 residues. The trim removed 3 bases at V and 2 bases at J, leaving 6 bases unmatched. CDR3 coding DNA: TGTGCCTGGAGGGCCGGGACAGCCAACACTGAAGCTTTCTTT. Its protein is CAWRAGTANTEAFF.

The chain couples TRBV6-6 to TRBJ1-3; D not certain. Per germline, CDR1 MNHNY and CDR2 SVGAGI (reference sequence). Trimming pared 0 bases from V and 0 bases from J, leaving 6 bases between. This CDR3 is 15 amino acids long. CDR3 sequence: CASSYSLRSGNTIYF. CDR3 in DNA: TGTGCCAGCAGTTACTCACTACGCTCTGGAAACACCATATATTTT.

Here the CDR3 reads CASSLQVPGNTIYF. The CDR3 nucleotides read TGTGCCAGCAGTTTACAGGTACCAGGAAACACCATATATTTT. The rearrangement links TRBV28 to TRBJ1-3; D is unresolved. Germline V lookup: CDR1 MDHEN, CDR2 SYDVKM. The CDR3 spans 14 residues. V gave up 2 bases and J gave up 4 bases, with 9 bases separating them.

The chain combines TRBV27 with TRBJ2-1; 8 nucleotides match TRBD2. CDR1 MNHEY and CDR2 SMNVEV come from the germline V gene (reference sequence). With 4 bases clipped from V and 0 bases from J, the junction kept 8 bases outside the gene matches. The CDR3 spans 17 residues. CDR3 bases: TGTGCCAGCAGTTATCTTAGCGGGGCCCGCTCCTACAATGAGCAGTTCTTC. It specifies CASSYLSGARSYNEQFF.

CDR3 sequence (DNA): TGTGCCAGCTCACCGGGACAGGGGGCTAACACCATATATTTT. This encodes CASSPGQGANTIYF. V usage is TRBV18 and J usage is TRBJ1-3; TRBD1 matches 12 bases. The germline V gene has CDR1 KGHSH and CDR2 LQKENI. This CDR3 comprises 14 residues. V lost 3 bases and J lost 7; bases outside the gene matches: 1.